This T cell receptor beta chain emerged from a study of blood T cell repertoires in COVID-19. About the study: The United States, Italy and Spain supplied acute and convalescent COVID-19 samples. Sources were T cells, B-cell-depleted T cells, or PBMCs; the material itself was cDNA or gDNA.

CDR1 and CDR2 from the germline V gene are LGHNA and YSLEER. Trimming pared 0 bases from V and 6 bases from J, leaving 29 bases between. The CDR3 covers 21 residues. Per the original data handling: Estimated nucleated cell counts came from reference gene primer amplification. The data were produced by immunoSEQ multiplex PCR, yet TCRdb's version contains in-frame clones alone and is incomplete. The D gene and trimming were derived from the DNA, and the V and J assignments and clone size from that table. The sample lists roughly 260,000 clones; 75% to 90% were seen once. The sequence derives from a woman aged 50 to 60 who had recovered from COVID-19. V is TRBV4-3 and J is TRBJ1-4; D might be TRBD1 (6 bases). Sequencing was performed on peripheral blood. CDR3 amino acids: CASSQDLSAGTSRLGDEKLFF. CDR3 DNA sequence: TGCGCCAGCAGCCAAGATCTCAGCGCAGGGACAAGCCGCCTCGGGGATGAAAAACTGTTTTTT.